This TCR beta chain came from a study of OX40 agonist ivuxolimab in advanced cancers. Study context: Patients receiving dose escalation had hepatocellular carcinoma, melanoma, renal cell or head and neck cancer. Mean age 60 years, range roughly 20 to 85; around 80% male.

TCRdb keeps only in-frame clones here, not all; method: immunoSEQ multiplex PCR. The table lists 36,000 or so clones, about 80% of them singletons. Study-wide points: Mean expanded clone counts were higher in CD8+ than CD4+ T cells. Antigen specificity remained undetermined for the expanded peripheral T cells.

Per germline, CDR1 SGHVS and CDR2 FQNEAQ. Between the trimmed V and J ends, which lost 2 bases and 7 bases, there was a span of 12 bases. The length of the CDR3 is 14 residues. A remark on this clone: Antigen specificity is unknown.

The chain recombines TRBV7-8 with TRBJ2-1; D could derive from TRBD1 or TRBD2 (7 bases each). The material sequenced was CD4+ or CD8+ T cells sorted from blood, taken in a trial of the OX40 agonist ivuxolimab. The clonotype originates from an adult with an advanced solid tumor such as melanoma, head and neck, liver or kidney cancer. CDR3 protein: CASSLIQGGNEQFF. The CDR3 coding sequence is TGTGCCAGCAGCTTAATCCAGGGGGGGAATGAGCAGTTCTTC. Filled out from reference TRBV7-8 and TRBJ2-1, the complete variable domain reads GAGVSQSPRYKVAKRGQDVALRCDPISGHVSLFWYQQALGQGPEFLTYFQNEAQLDKSGLPSDRFFAERPEGSVSTLKIQRTQQEDSAVYLCASSLIQGGNEQFFGPGTRLTVL.